Below are 27 T cell receptor beta chains sequenced from a single sample in a study of response to subunit inactivated influenza vaccine. TCRdb analysed the RT-PCR reads with MiXCR anew, one entry per CDR3 protein. The sample holds fewer than 600,000 distinct CDR3 sequences, roughly 7.6% seen once. The sequenced sample was PBMCs from blood, obtained roughly 24 months after vaccination. The receptors come from a man aged 50 to 75 who received an inactivated influenza vaccine.

The V call is TRBV5-1, the J call TRBJ2-3; D possibly corresponds to TRBD2 (5 bases). This CDR3 region has 14 residues. Germline CDR1 reads SGHRS; CDR2 reads YFSETQ. The V end lost 1 base, the J end lost 4 bases, and 10 bases lay between the germline ends. CDR3 in amino acids: CASSLTLAADTQYF. DNA for the CDR3: TGCGCCAGCAGCTTGACCCTAGCCGCAGATACGCAGTATTTT.

This clonotype was seen only a few times. The chain uses TRBV5-6 and TRBJ2-7, with 10 bases fitting TRBD1. This CDR3 has 15 residues. The junction had 4 bases not matched to a gene; V was cut back by 3 bases and J by 1 base. In germline, CDR1 is SGHDT, CDR2 YYEEEE. CDR3 bases: TGTGCCAGCAGCTCTTCGGGACAGGGGTCCTACGAGCAGTACTTC. It specifies CASSSSGQGSYEQYF.

Here the CDR3 DNA reads TGTGCCAGCTCGGCGACCGGGACAGGGGACTATGGCTACACCTTC. This sequence encodes CASSATGTGDYGYTF. The chain combines TRBV18 with TRBJ1-2; 10 nucleotides line up with TRBD1. Germline lookup yields CDR1 KGHSH and CDR2 LQKENI. This CDR3 is 15 amino acids long. Trimming removed 6 bases from V and 3 bases from J; junction bases left unmatched: 7.

This clonotype was recorded many times. The genes are TRBV29-1 and TRBJ2-2, with unresolved D. Trimming cost V 5 bases and J 0 bases, with 10 bases left between them. The CDR3 consists of 14 residues. The germline V gene has CDR1 SQVTM and CDR2 ANQGSEA. In nucleotides, the CDR3 is TGCAGCGTTTCGGCAGCATCGAACACCGGGGAGCTGTTTTTT. It is translated as CSVSAASNTGELFF.

The chain links TRBV6-1 to TRBJ1-5; D gene uncertain. There are 15 residues in the CDR3. With 3 bases removed from V and 2 bases from J, the gap between germline ends came to 11 bases. Germline CDR1 and CDR2: MNHNS and SASEGT. CDR3 coding DNA: TGTGCCAGCAGTGAGATGTCCGCAGGCAATCAGCCCCAGCATTTT. This codes for CASSEMSAGNQPQHF.

This clonotype was counted between two and nine times. The chain employs TRBV7-2 and TRBJ2-7; 8 nucleotides line up with TRBD2. The CDR3 is made up of 16 amino acids. Germline V lookup: CDR1 SGHTA, CDR2 FQGNSA. V lost 0 bases, J lost 5 bases, and 9 bases stayed unmatched. The CDR3 is CASSLAGLATFHEQYF. CDR3 sequence (DNA): TGTGCCAGCAGCTTAGCAGGACTAGCAACGTTTCACGAGCAGTACTTC.

This clonotype was seen repeatedly, ten times or more. The rearrangement links TRBV5-1 to TRBJ2-1, with D possibly being TRBD1 or TRBD2 (5 bases each). CDR3 length: 16 residues. Between the trimmed V and J ends, which lost 5 bases and 0 bases, there was a span of 15 bases. Germline assignment: CDR1 SGHRS and CDR2 YFSETQ. As DNA, the CDR3 is TGCGCCAGCAGTGACCAGAAGGGGAGCTCCTACAATGAGCAGTTCTTC. It specifies CASSDQKGSSYNEQFF.

In its sample, this clonotype was seen many times. The chain has TRBV6-2 or TRBV6-3 and TRBJ1-2, with D uncertain. The CDR3 sequence is 14 residues long. Germline CDR1 reads MNHEY; CDR2 reads SVGEGT. V was clipped by 2 bases and J by 0 bases, with 7 bases between them. The CDR3, as DNA: TGTGCCAGCAGTTACGGTCCGGCTAACTATGGCTACACCTTC. It codes for CASSYGPANYGYTF.

The chain has TRBV10-3 and TRBJ1-4; 9 bases line up with TRBD1. CDR1 and CDR2 (germline): ENHRY, SYGVKD. V was pared by 3 bases and J by 7 bases, with 9 bases of the junction left unmatched. The length of the CDR3 is 16 residues. The CDR3 DNA reads as TGTGCCATCAGTGAAAATACAGGGGGCGAAGGTGAAAAACTGTTTTTT. It is translated as CAISENTGGEGEKLFF.

This clonotype was seen many times. The chain links TRBV7-2 to TRBJ2-3; the D gene is possibly TRBD1 (6 bases). The germline V gene encodes CDR1 SGHTA and CDR2 FQGNSA. The CDR3 extends over 14 amino acids. Trimming removed 1 base at V and 2 bases at J, with 7 bases between. DNA for the CDR3: TGTGCCAGCAGCTTAGGGACAGTCACAGATACGCAGTATTTT. It codes for CASSLGTVTDTQYF.

This clonotype was detected ten times or more. This rearrangement joins TRBV9 to TRBJ2-3; no definite D call. Germline V CDR1 and CDR2: SGDLS, YYNGEE. The CDR3 extends over 14 amino acids. Trimming cost V 4 bases and J 6 bases, with 15 bases left between them. The chain's CDR3 is CASSQSRAADTQYF. In nucleotides, the CDR3 is TGTGCCAGCAGCCAGTCTCGGGCGGCGGATACGCAGTATTTT.

This clonotype was picked up many times. In DNA form, the CDR3 reads TGCGCCAGCAGCTTTACCGGGTATTCCGGGGAGCTGTTTTTT. Encoded protein: CASSFTGYSGELFF. The gene calls are TRBV5-1 and TRBJ2-2, with D hard to call. V gave up 2 bases and J gave up 6 bases, with 11 bases separating them. Germline lookup yields CDR1 SGHRS and CDR2 YFSETQ. The CDR3 has 14 residues.

The V gene is TRBV4-3, the J gene TRBJ2-2; 14 bases align to TRBD2. With V trimmed by 3 bases and J by 2 bases, 8 bases remained unmatched. Germline loops: CDR1 LGHNA, CDR2 YSLEER. CDR3 length: 19 residues. The CDR3 nucleotides read TGCGCCAGCAGCCAGGAAGTGACTAGCGGGGGGGAAAACACCGGGGAGCTGTTTTTT. It yields the protein CASSQEVTSGGENTGELFF.

This clonotype was seen a handful of times. The chain uses TRBV29-1 and TRBJ1-1; 7 bases line up with TRBD1. Germline V lookup: CDR1 SQVTM, CDR2 ANQGSEA. V was clipped by 7 bases and J by 2 bases; unmatched bases: 7. The CDR3 contains 13 residues. CDR3 sequence: CSGTGTANTEAFF. The CDR3 DNA reads as TGCAGCGGTACCGGGACAGCCAACACTGAAGCTTTCTTT.

This chain connects TRBV20-1 to TRBJ2-7; D is tentatively TRBD1 or TRBD2 (5 bases each). V lost 6 bases, J lost 4 bases, and 19 bases lay in between. The V gene's germline CDR1 is DFQATT and CDR2 SNEGSKA (reference sequence). This CDR3 contains 14 residues. Here the CDR3 DNA reads TGCAGTGCCAGGGACCCTTCGGGCCTTTACGAGCAGTACTTC. Translating gives CSARDPSGLYEQYF.

As regards this clonotype: The junction departs from the called germline gene at one end, perhaps through a read error. The chain links TRBV3-1 to TRBJ1-4; 8 bases are shared with TRBD1. Germline V gene data show CDR1 as LGHDT and CDR2 as YNNKEL (reference sequence). CDR3 length equals 15 residues. In DNA form, the CDR3 reads TGTGCCTGCAGCCAACGGGGACAGGTCAATGAAAAACTGTTTTTT. Amino acids: CACSQRGQVNEKLFF. Looking up the rest from reference TRBV3-1 and TRBJ1-4 gives the full variable domain: DTAVSQTPKYLVTQMGNDKSIKCEQNLGHDTMYWYKQDSKKFLKIMFSYNNKELIINETVPNRFSPKSPDKAHLNLHINSLELGDSAVYFCACSQRGQVNEKLFFGSGTQLSVL.

V and J are TRBV27 and TRBJ2-1; tentative D call: TRBD1 (6 bases). Trimming stripped 0 bases from V and 7 bases from J, with 13 bases between. This CDR3 comprises 15 residues. The germline V gene has CDR1 MNHEY and CDR2 SMNVEV (reference sequence). CDR3 sequence reads: CASSLSRGWGNEQFF. Written as DNA, the CDR3 is TGTGCCAGCAGTTTATCAAGGGGGTGGGGGAATGAGCAGTTCTTC.

The table lists this clonotype with a few counts. CDR3 sequence (DNA): TGTGCCAGCAGCCTTAAGTGGAGCGGGAGGGCCGGGGAAGAGACCCAGTACTTC. Protein sequence: CASSLKWSGRAGEETQYF. The J gene is TRBJ2-5, the V gene TRBV7-8; 10 bases are shared with TRBD2. With 5 bases clipped from V and 3 bases from J, the junction kept 15 bases outside the gene matches. Looked up from germline, CDR1 is SGHVS and CDR2 is FQNEAQ. This CDR3 comprises 18 residues.

This clonotype was counted only a few times. The chain employs TRBV12-3 or TRBV12-4 and TRBJ2-4, with D maybe TRBD1 (5 bases). This CDR3 comprises 14 residues. The V and J ends lost 0 bases and 8 bases respectively, with 11 bases between them. The DNA of the CDR3 is TGTGCCAGCAGTTTAGCTGGCAGGGTTGACATTCAGTACTTC. This codes for CASSLAGRVDIQYF.

This clonotype was seen a handful of times. This chain uses TRBV20-1 with TRBJ2-5; D not resolved. V shed 2 bases and J shed 1 base, with 17 bases lying between them. CDR3 length equals 16 residues. Germline-derived CDR1 and CDR2 are DFQATT and SNEGSKA (reference sequence). The CDR3 is CSARPPPPRFQETQYF. The CDR3 nucleotides are TGCAGTGCTAGACCCCCTCCCCCACGATTCCAAGAGACCCAGTACTTC.

V gene TRBV5-1 combines with J gene TRBJ1-1; 7 bases are a match to TRBD1. Germline V gives CDR1 SGHRS, CDR2 YFSETQ. The V segment lost 4 bases and the J segment 4 bases; nucleotides outside the gene matches: 10. The CDR3 is 15 amino acids. The CDR3 sequence: CASSKITGVGTEAFF. In DNA form, the CDR3 reads TGCGCCAGCAGCAAAATCACAGGGGTCGGCACTGAAGCTTTCTTT.

This clonotype appeared many times. V is TRBV5-1 and J is TRBJ2-1; 8 nucleotides line up with TRBD1. Germline CDR1 SGHRS, CDR2 YFSETQ. This CDR3 spans 14 amino acids. V lost 4 bases and J lost 9; bases outside the gene matches: 9. The CDR3 reads CASSRNTGGGEQFF. The CDR3 region has the DNA TGCGCCAGCAGCCGAAACACAGGGGGTGGTGAGCAGTTCTTC.

This clonotype was observed many times. CDR3 nucleotides: TGTGCCAGCAGCGTAGTAGGGATTAGCACAGATACGCAGTATTTT. Protein: CASSVVGISTDTQYF. The rearrangement links TRBV9 to TRBJ2-3; D uncertain. The germline V gene has CDR1 SGDLS and CDR2 YYNGEE. The CDR3 has 15 residues. V gave up 0 bases and J gave up 0 bases, with 8 bases separating them.

This clonotype has only a few counts. J is TRBJ2-3 and V is TRBV5-5, with D perhaps assigned TRBD1 or TRBD2 (5 bases each). Per germline, CDR1 SGHKS and CDR2 YYEKEE (reference sequence). The CDR3 extends over 14 amino acids. V dropped 4 bases and J dropped 7 bases, with 16 bases sitting between them. CDR3 sequence (DNA): TGTGCCAGCAGCCCAAGTGAGGGGTCGAATACGCAGTATTTT. Encoded protein: CASSPSEGSNTQYF.

This clonotype appeared many times. The chain couples TRBV11-2 to TRBJ2-5; a possible D gene is TRBD2 (6 bases). In germline, CDR1 is SGHAT, CDR2 FQNNGV. CDR3 length equals 14 residues. V shed 4 bases and J shed 10 bases, with 19 bases lying between them. CDR3 in amino acids: CASSSTREILIQYF. As DNA, the CDR3 is TGTGCCAGCAGCTCTACCCGGGAGATACTCATCCAGTACTTC. The entire variable domain, with the rest obtained from reference TRBV11-2 and TRBJ2-5, is as follows: EAGVAQSPRYKIIEKRQSVAFWCNPISGHATLYWYQQILGQGPKLLIQFQNNGVVDDSQLPKDRFSAERLKGVDSTLKIQPAKLEDSAVYLCASSSTREILIQYFGPGTRLLVL.

This clonotype showed up many times. The chain joins TRBV20-1 to TRBJ2-7; tentative D call: TRBD2 (8 bases). V dropped 3 bases and J dropped 1 base, with 25 bases sitting between them. The germline CDR1 and CDR2 sequences are DFQATT and SNEGSKA (reference sequence). This CDR3 spans 18 amino acids. CDR3 DNA: TGCAGTGCTAGTATGCCGGGAGGGGGCTGGGGACCGTCCTACGAGCAGTACTTC. Translation: CSASMPGGGWGPSYEQYF.

This sequence joins TRBV7-2 and TRBJ2-7, with 7 bases that match TRBD2. The J segment lost 6 bases and the V segment lost 1 base, leaving 6 bases of the junction unmatched. Germline CDR1 SGHTA, CDR2 FQGNSA. The CDR3 spans 14 residues. The CDR3 here is CASSLGGRALEQYF. The CDR3 coding sequence is TGTGCCAGCAGCTTAGGAGGGAGGGCCCTCGAGCAGTACTTC. Based on the CDR3 plus reference TRBV7-2 and TRBJ2-7, the full variable domain is GAGVSQSPSNKVTEKGKDVELRCDPISGHTALYWYRQSLGQGLEFLIYFQGNSAPDKSGLPSDRFSAERTGGSVSTLTIQRTQQEDSAVYLCASSLGGRALEQYFGPGTRLTVT.